These T cell receptor beta chains were read from a single sample in a study of CD8+ T cells in alopecia areata. TCRdb keeps only in-frame clones here, not all; method: immunoSEQ multiplex PCR. This sample has some 200,000 clones, with 55% to 70% found just once. Here the sequenced sample was CD4+ T cells sorted from blood, taken at week 4, from a patient treated with tofacitinib. Every receptor here comes from a human donor with alopecia areata. Each CDR3 is given with its conserved first and last residue. D genes are given only for firm matches. Clone size is shown for a subset of rows, as once, few, many or a class of expanded clone.

J,V,size,D,DNA,CDR3
TRBJ2-6,TRBV27,-,TRBD1,TGTGCCAGCAGTTTAAGACAGGGGGGGGCTGGGGCCAACGTCCTGACTTTC,CASSLRQGGAGANVLTF
TRBJ1-2,TRBV30,few,-,TGTGCCCGGCGGGACATCTCGGGGTATGGCTACACCTTC,CARRDISGYGYTF
TRBJ1-2,TRBV30,-,-,TGTGCCTCCCTTGCAGGGAGCTACACCTTC,CASLAGSYTF
TRBJ1-1,TRBV30,few,TRBD1,TGTGCCTGGGGACAGGGGACTGAAGCTTTCTTT,CAWGQGTEAFF
TRBJ1-6,TRBV10-3,-,TRBD1,TGTGCCATCAATGCCGACAGGGCAAATTCACCCCTCCACTTT,CAINADRANSPLHF
TRBJ1-2,TRBV10-3,few,TRBD1,TGTGCCATCAGCGGACCCGGGACAGGGAAGGGCTACACCTTC,CAISGPGTGKGYTF
TRBJ2-1,TRBV30,-,TRBD1,TGTGCCTGGAGTGTACAGGGGAATGAGCAGTTCTTC,CAWSVQGNEQFF
TRBJ2-1,TRBV29-1,-,TRBD2,TGCAGCGTTCGCTCTCTAGCGGGGGGGAGCAATGAGCAGTTCTTC,CSVRSLAGGSNEQFF
TRBJ2-6,TRBV5-1,-,-,TGCGCCAGCAGCTTGGGCAGGTCTGGGGCCAACGTCCTGACTTTC,CASSLGRSGANVLTF
TRBJ1-1,TRBV2,-,-,TGTGCCAGCATAAAGGGGACGAACACTGAAGCTTTCTTT,CASIKGTNTEAFF
TRBJ2-7,TRBV30,-,-,TGTGCCTCCTCGGACGGGATCTCCTACGAGCAGTACTTC,CASSDGISYEQYF
TRBJ1-1,TRBV5-4,-,-,TGTGCCAGCAGCTCACTATCTTACACTGAAGCTTTCTTT,CASSSLSYTEAFF
TRBJ1-1,TRBV6-6,once,-,TGTGCCAGCCGGGAGGGGCTAGCGGACACTGAAGCTTTCTTT,CASREGLADTEAFF
TRBJ1-1,TRBV29-1,few,-,TGCAGCGTTGTCGGTGAAGCTTTCTTT,CSVVGEAFF
TRBJ1-5,TRBV4-2,-,TRBD1,TGTGCCAGCAGCCAAGGATTGGGACAGGGCGATCAGCCCCAGCATTTT,CASSQGLGQGDQPQHF
TRBJ2-2,TRBV5-1,few,TRBD2,TGCGCCAGCAGCTACGCCGCGGGACTAGCGAACACCGGGGAGCTGTTTTTT,CASSYAAGLANTGELFF
TRBJ1-1,TRBV7-9,-,-,TGTGCCAGCAGCTCACGCGAGACAGCTTCCACTGAAGCTTTCTTT,CASSSRETASTEAFF
TRBJ1-6,TRBV25-1,-,-,TGTGCCAGCAGTGAAGTCACAGCGAATAATTCACCCCTCCACTTT,CASSEVTANNSPLHF
TRBJ1-4,TRBV5-1,-,-,TGCGCCAGCAGCTTGGACGGCGTGAATGAAAAACTGTTTTTT,CASSLDGVNEKLFF
TRBJ2-1,TRBV5-1,many,TRBD1,TGCGCCAGCAGCCTGAGGACAGGGGATAACAATGAGCAGTTCTTC,CASSLRTGDNNEQFF
TRBJ2-1,TRBV29-1,-,TRBD2,TGCAGCGTTGCGGGACGGACTAGCGATGAGCAGTTCTTC,CSVAGRTSDEQFF
TRBJ1-1,TRBV30,-,-,TGTGCCTGGAGCGAGGGGAGGGCTGAAGCTTTCTTT,CAWSEGRAEAFF
TRBJ1-3,TRBV7-9,-,TRBD1,TGTGCCAGCAGCTTAATCCCCAGGGGGCAGGACGGAAACACCATATATTTT,CASSLIPRGQDGNTIYF
TRBJ2-3,TRBV7-8,-,TRBD2,TGTGCCAGCAGCTTACTAGCGGGGGGGAGGGATACGCAGTATTTT,CASSLLAGGRDTQYF
TRBJ1-1,TRBV7-2,few,TRBD1,TGTGCCAGCAGCGTGTATACAGGGGGCACTGAAGCTTTCTTT,CASSVYTGGTEAFF
TRBJ1-2,TRBV2,-,-,TGTGCCAGCGGCAGGGAGGCATTTGGCTACACCTTC,CASGREAFGYTF
TRBJ1-4,TRBV10-3,-,-,TGTGCCATCAGTGAGGACACCCATAATGAAAAACTGTTTTTT,CAISEDTHNEKLFF
TRBJ2-7,TRBV2,-,-,TGTGCCAGCAGTGAATCTGGTTCCTACGAGCAGTACTTC,CASSESGSYEQYF
TRBJ1-2,TRBV10-3,-,-,TGTGCCATCAGTGTGGCCAGGGCAGATACTAACTATGGCTACACCTTC,CAISVARADTNYGYTF
TRBJ1-4,TRBV7-2,few,-,TGTGCCAGCAGCCCCCGTGGTAATGAAAAACTGTTTTTT,CASSPRGNEKLFF
TRBJ2-2,TRBV18,-,-,TGTGCCAGCTCACCTACCATCATACAATACACCGGGGAGCTGTTTTTT,CASSPTIIQYTGELFF
TRBJ2-5,TRBV19,-,TRBD2,TGTGCCAGCTCTAGCGGGGTCCAAGAGACCCAGTACTTC,CASSSGVQETQYF
TRBJ2-7,TRBV15,few,TRBD1,TGTGCCACCGGGACAGGGGGACGAAGCTACGAGCAGTACTTC,CATGTGGRSYEQYF
TRBJ2-1,TRBV18,few,TRBD2,TGTGCCAGCTCACCCTCACTAGCGAGCTACAATGAGCAGTTCTTC,CASSPSLASYNEQFF